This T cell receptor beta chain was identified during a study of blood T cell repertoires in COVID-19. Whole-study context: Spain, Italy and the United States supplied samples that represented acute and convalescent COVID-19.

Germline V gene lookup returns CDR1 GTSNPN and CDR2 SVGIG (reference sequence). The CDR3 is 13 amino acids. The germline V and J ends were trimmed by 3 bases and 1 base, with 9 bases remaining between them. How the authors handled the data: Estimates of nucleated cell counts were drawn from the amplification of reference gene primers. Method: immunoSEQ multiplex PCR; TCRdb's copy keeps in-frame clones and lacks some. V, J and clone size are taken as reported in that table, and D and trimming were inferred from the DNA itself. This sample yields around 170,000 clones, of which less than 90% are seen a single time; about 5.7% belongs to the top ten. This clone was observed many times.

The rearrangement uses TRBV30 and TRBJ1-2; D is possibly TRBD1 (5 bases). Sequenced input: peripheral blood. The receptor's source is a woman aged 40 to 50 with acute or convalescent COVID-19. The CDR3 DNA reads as TGTGCCTGGAGACAGGTTAATAACTATGGCTACACCTTC. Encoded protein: CAWRQVNNYGYTF. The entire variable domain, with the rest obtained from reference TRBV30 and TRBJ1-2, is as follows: SQTIHQWPATLVQPVGSPLSLECTVEGTSNPNLYWYRQAAGRGLQLLFYSVGIGQISSEVPQNLSASRPQDRQFILSSKKLLLSDSGFYLCAWRQVNNYGYTFGSGTRLTVV.